This T cell receptor beta chain was identified during a study of Graves' ophthalmopathy and Graves' hyperthyroidism. The term stable hyperthyroidism indicated an absence of ophthalmopathy within 18 months of follow-up. Enrollment excluded any patients with other autoimmune diseases, uncontrolled infections, pregnancy or lactation. Germline CDR1 and CDR2: DFQATT and SNEGSKA (reference sequence). The CDR3 sequence is 15 residues long. Trimming took 1 base from V and 10 from J, leaving 17 bases between them. This clonotype was detected many times. Its antigen remains unknown. The authors amplified TCR beta CDR3 regions from RNA transcripts. HTBI primers served in a first-round RT-PCR, which a second-round multiplex PCR followed. One entry per CDR3 protein results from TCRdb running MiXCR on the multiplex PCR reads. This table holds 620,000 or so distinct CDR3 sequences, about a fifth found once. Study findings and constraints: In blood, most expanded thyroid clonotypes above 0.001 frequency were also detected. Distinction of ophthalmopathy from stable hyperthyroidism by a 13-signature model reached over 85% sensitivity and 81.08% specificity.

Sequencing used peripheral blood. V gene TRBV20-1 combines with J gene TRBJ1-6; TRBD1 might be the D (5 bases). This receptor was obtained from a woman between 18 and 30 years old with stable Graves' hyperthyroidism. Some clones in this sample may be carry-over from other donors' samples. DNA for the CDR3: TGCAGTGCTAGAGGGGAGGGGTGGGTCAAGTCACCCCTCCACTTT. Its protein is CSARGEGWVKSPLHF.